Given below is one T cell receptor (beta chain) in context. The antigen it binds to is not known. No qualities accompany the bases; no much larger clone lies one base away. These data are taken from a study of radiotherapy plus CTLA-4 blockade in lung cancer (dated by TCRdb to the late 2010s). For context, the study as a whole: Objective responses occurred in around 20% of enrolled patients, and 30% to 40% achieved disease control.

The study tested focal radiation therapy combined with CTLA-4 blockade (ipilimumab) in patients with chemo-refractory metastatic non-small-cell lung cancer. The method was the immunoSEQ multiplex PCR assay. Entries here come from immuneACCESS through TCRdb and include only in-frame sequences with V and J called. Some clones fail to appear in such tables; in the studies checked, an unresolved V gene covers under half of the shortfall, and the cause of the remainder is unknown. A total of tens of thousands of clones appear in this sample, about four fifths of them only once. The ten largest clones add up to roughly 25% of the sample. On the study overall, not on this receptor specifically: After treatment with radiotherapy and ipilimumab, TCR clones that originated in tumors expanded in peripheral blood. The strongest predictors of response, as reported, were early dynamic changes in blood T cell clones along with a rise in serum interferon-beta after radiation.

The origin of this receptor is a human donor with non-small cell lung cancer that progressed on radiotherapy plus ipilimumab. Sequenced material: peripheral blood, taken from a patient treated with radiotherapy plus ipilimumab.

The nucleotides are TGTGCCAGCAGCTTAGATGTAGCGGGAGGCGAGCAGTACGTC. Translated, this is CASSLDVAGGEQYV. The sequence joins TRBV7-2 to TRBJ2-7; 10 of the junction bases match TRBD2. Here V drops 1 base and J drops 6 bases, and the junction holds 3 bases not matched to any gene. The CDR3 runs 14 residues from the cysteine to the valine. Only the CDR3 DNA stays, 42 bases, in frame from base 1. The germline V gene encodes CDR1 SGHTA and CDR2 FQGNSA.